The 25 T cell receptor beta chains below all came from one sample that was sequenced in a study of post-analysis software for immune sequencing data. Their recognized antigens are unknown. TCR beta cDNA libraries included unique molecular identifiers. TCRdb redid the calling of the PCR reads with MiXCR, one entry per CDR3 protein. Among 700,000 to 800,000 distinct CDR3 sequences listed, around 27% were seen once. Regarding the study as a whole: In patients, TRBV5-6, TRBV5-1 and TRBV20-1 belonged to about five TRBV segments found more frequently than in controls.

The sequenced sample consisted of blood. All receptors derive from a girl aged 5-17 years with multiple sclerosis.

This clonotype was detected only once. The junction shows a germline mismatch at one end, possibly a read error. This rearrangement joins TRBV15 to TRBJ1-2; D remains unclear. CDR1 LNHNV and CDR2 YYDKDF come from the germline V gene (reference sequence). The CDR3 has 13 residues. The CDR3 protein is CATSRGNDYGHTF. CDR3 sequence (DNA): TGTGCCACCAGCAGAGGGAACGACTATGGCCACACCTTC.

This clonotype came up a few times. The rearrangement uses TRBV29-1 and TRBJ1-5; D may be TRBD1 (5 bases). The germline gives CDR1 SQVTM, CDR2 ANQGSEA. The CDR3 contains 14 residues. The V and J ends lost 4 bases and 3 bases respectively, with 13 bases between them. The CDR3 sequence: CSVGAGGINQPQHF. The DNA of the CDR3 is TGCAGCGTTGGAGCCGGGGGAATCAATCAGCCCCAGCATTTT.

The chain is built from TRBV5-5 and TRBJ2-7, with D perhaps being TRBD1 or TRBD2 (5 bases each). V was trimmed by 4 bases and J by 4 bases, leaving 18 bases between them. In germline, CDR1 is SGHKS, CDR2 YYEKEE (reference sequence). The CDR3 is 15 residues long. The CDR3 nucleotides read TGTGCCAGCAGCCTCTCGGTGGGGGAGCTATACGAGCAGTACTTC. Translated: CASSLSVGELYEQYF.

This clonotype was recorded only once. The chain links TRBV13 to TRBJ2-5; D is perhaps TRBD1 (6 bases). Near its end, the DNA agrees better with TRBJ2-7, so the J call may be wrong. Germline CDR1 PRHDT, CDR2 FYEKMQ (reference sequence). CDR3 size: 14 residues. CDR3 coding DNA: TGTGCCAGCAGCCGATCCGGACAGCCCTACGAGCAGTACTTC. Its translation is CASSRSGQPYEQYF.

The gene calls are TRBV29-1 and TRBJ2-7, with TRBD2 identical over 9 bases. Germline CDR1 reads SQVTM; CDR2 reads ANQGSEA. J was trimmed by 4 bases and V by 7 bases; bases with no gene match: 8. The CDR3 has 13 residues. The CDR3: CSAAGGPSYEQYF. CDR3 nucleotides: TGCAGCGCCGCGGGAGGGCCGTCGTACGAGCAGTACTTC.

Only a few counts were recorded for this clonotype. V is TRBV20-1 and J is TRBJ2-1; the D gene is possibly TRBD2 (6 bases). This CDR3 comprises 15 residues. The V end was cut by 3 bases, the J end by 9 bases, with 21 bases between. The germline CDR1 and CDR2 sequences are DFQATT and SNEGSKA (reference sequence). Here the CDR3 reads CSARGGALPGGEQFF. The CDR3 DNA is TGCAGTGCTAGGGGCGGGGCCCTCCCTGGGGGTGAGCAGTTCTTC.

The chain links TRBV7-9 to TRBJ1-2; the D gene is possibly TRBD1 (5 bases). The CDR3 spans 16 residues. V dropped 4 bases and J dropped 3 bases, with 18 bases sitting between them. Germline values: CDR1 SEHNR, CDR2 FQNEAQ (reference sequence). CDR3 DNA sequence: TGTGCCAGCAGCTCTTCTGCGGGGGGAGGTCACTATGGCTACACCTTC. Translation: CASSSSAGGGHYGYTF.

This clonotype was recorded a few times. The V and J genes are TRBV7-2 and TRBJ2-7; D may be TRBD1 (6 bases). This CDR3 has 14 residues. Trimming shortened V by 4 bases and J by 5 bases, and 15 bases separated the two germline ends. Per germline, CDR1 SGHTA and CDR2 FQGNSA. CDR3 coding DNA: TGTGCCAGCAGCTCCCGAACAGGGTTCAACGAGCAGTACTTC. Amino acid sequence: CASSSRTGFNEQYF.

This clonotype came up a few times. The chain combines TRBV20-1 with TRBJ2-5; TRBD2 matches at 13 bases. CDR3 length: 16 amino acids. Losses at the gene ends were 3 bases for V and 3 bases for J; bases not matched to a gene: 7. Germline V lookup: CDR1 DFQATT, CDR2 SNEGSKA (reference sequence). This chain's CDR3 is CSASGYGLAGEETQYF. CDR3 in DNA: TGCAGTGCTAGCGGATATGGACTAGCGGGAGAAGAGACCCAGTACTTC.

The J gene is TRBJ2-7, the V gene TRBV9; a possible D gene is TRBD1 (6 bases). Trimming removed 2 bases from V and 2 bases from J, with 11 bases in between. Germline CDR1 and CDR2: SGDLS and YYNGEE. This CDR3 contains 14 residues. The CDR3 here is CASSVRQDTYEQYF. The CDR3 DNA reads as TGTGCCAGCAGCGTCAGACAGGATACCTACGAGCAGTACTTC.

As concerns this clonotype: Germline and junction disagree at one end, which may indicate a read error. The rearrangement joins TRBV5-1 to TRBJ2-1; 7 bases match TRBD2. Germline CDR1 SGHRS, CDR2 YFSETQ. This CDR3 contains 14 residues. CDR3: CASSPGTTYNGQFF. DNA of the CDR3: TGCGCCAGCAGCCCCGGGACTACCTACAATGGGCAGTTCTTC.

This clonotype was recorded at least ten times. V and J are TRBV20-1 and TRBJ2-1; 9 bases agree with TRBD1. Germline values: CDR1 DFQATT, CDR2 SNEGSKA (reference sequence). The CDR3 runs 15 residues. The V and J ends lost 1 base and 4 bases, in that order; junction bases with no gene match: 5. The CDR3 is CSARGTGEVYNEQFF. Written as DNA, the CDR3 is TGCAGTGCTAGAGGGACAGGGGAGGTTTACAATGAGCAGTTCTTC.

The chain uses TRBV7-6 and TRBJ2-7, with 7 bases matching TRBD2. This CDR3 has 15 amino acids. The J segment lost 3 bases and the V segment lost 1 base, leaving 6 bases of the junction unmatched. Germline V gives CDR1 SGHVS, CDR2 FNYEAQ. In DNA form, the CDR3 reads TGTGCCAGCAGCTTAGATCGGGGCGGGAGCTACGAGCAGTACTTC. Residues: CASSLDRGGSYEQYF.

The V call is TRBV29-1, the J call TRBJ2-3, with no clear D. V lost 0 bases and J 3 bases, leaving 16 bases between the germline ends. The CDR3 contains 16 residues. Germline lookup yields CDR1 SQVTM and CDR2 ANQGSEA. In DNA form, the CDR3 reads TGCAGCGTTGAAGATCTAAAGGGCGCCGCTACAGATACGCAGTATTTT. Amino acid sequence: CSVEDLKGAATDTQYF.

This clonotype was picked up many times. The chain is built from TRBV20-1 and TRBJ2-5, with D possibly TRBD2 on 6 matching bases. V lost 2 bases to trimming and J lost 4 bases, with 11 bases between them. Germline loops: CDR1 DFQATT, CDR2 SNEGSKA (reference sequence). The CDR3 contains 13 residues. The CDR3: CSARSGGIETQYF. DNA of the CDR3: TGCAGTGCTAGATCCGGGGGAATAGAGACCCAGTACTTC.

This chain links TRBV10-3 with TRBJ1-2; D might be TRBD1 (6 bases). The CDR3 is 18 residues long. The germline V gene has CDR1 ENHRY and CDR2 SYGVKD. V gave up 0 bases and J gave up 4 bases, with 21 bases separating them. The CDR3 here is CAISESKYAGAGGYGYTF. CDR3 nucleotides: TGTGCCATCAGTGAGTCGAAATACGCGGGGGCCGGGGGCTATGGCTACACCTTC.

This sequence joins TRBV7-9 and TRBJ1-5; D remains ambiguous. CDR3 length: 15 residues. V dropped 5 bases and J dropped 5 bases, with 16 bases sitting between them. From germline, CDR1 is SEHNR and CDR2 FQNEAQ (reference sequence). The CDR3: CASSPSGGSDQPQHF. The CDR3 nucleotides read TGTGCCAGCAGCCCCAGCGGTGGCAGTGATCAGCCCCAGCATTTT. Full variable domain (outside the CDR3, taken from reference TRBV7-9 and TRBJ1-5): DTGVSQNPRHKITKRGQNVTFRCDPISEHNRLYWYRQTLGQGPEFLTYFQNEAQLEKSRLLSDRFSAERPKGSFSTLEIQRTEQGDSAMYLCASSPSGGSDQPQHFGDGTRLSIL.

As to this clonotype: With a much larger clone just one base away, this may be a read error. The chain links TRBV29-1 to TRBJ2-1; the D gene is possibly TRBD2 (5 bases). Germline CDR1 reads SQVTM; CDR2 reads ANQGSEA. The V and J ends lost 7 bases and 7 bases respectively, with 11 bases between them. The CDR3 loop spans 11 amino acids. CDR3 in amino acids: CSAGSVNEQFF. Written as DNA, the CDR3 is TGCAGCGCGGGATCTGTAAATGAGCAGTTCTTC.

The genes are TRBV28 and TRBJ2-7; TRBD1 agrees at 8 bases. The germline gives CDR1 MDHEN, CDR2 SYDVKM. V shed 4 bases, J shed 3 bases, and the junction held 14 bases outside the gene matches. The CDR3 is made up of 17 amino acids. The CDR3 loop is CASSSGQARSLDYEQYF. The CDR3 DNA reads TGTGCCAGCAGTTCGGGACAGGCGAGGAGTCTCGACTACGAGCAGTACTTC.

The chain uses TRBV12-3 or TRBV12-4 and TRBJ1-4, with D hard to call. The CDR3 spans 11 residues. V gave up 5 bases and J gave up 13 bases, with 11 bases separating them. As DNA, the CDR3 is TGTGCCAGCAGTGAATTGGGCCCACTGTTTTTT. This encodes CASSELGPLFF.

This clonotype occurred a few times. The chain uses TRBV11-3 and TRBJ1-2; TRBD1 is a possible D gene (5 bases). V was pared by 0 bases and J by 6 bases, with 11 bases between. The CDR3 totals 14 residues. The germline V gene encodes CDR1 SGHNT and CDR2 YENEEA. The CDR3 sequence is CASSLDPRQNGYTF. The DNA for the CDR3 is TGTGCCAGCAGCTTAGATCCGAGACAGAATGGCTACACCTTC.

Details on this clonotype: The junction and the germline gene differ at one end; a read error may be behind it. The chain carries TRBV10-3 and TRBJ2-7; D may be TRBD2 (6 bases). CDR1 and CDR2 from the germline V gene are ENHRY and SYGVKD. This CDR3 has 14 residues. CDR3 in DNA: TGTGCCATCAGGGAGTCCGGGGGATCCTACGAGCAGTACTTC. Translating gives CAIRESGGSYEQYF.

This clonotype showed up just a few times. The rearrangement uses TRBV10-3 and TRBJ2-5; D uncertain. Germline V CDR1 and CDR2: ENHRY, SYGVKD. The CDR3 is 13 residues long. V dropped 7 bases and J dropped 1 base, with 10 bases sitting between them. CDR3 sequence (DNA): TGTGCCATCAATGACCGTCCCCAAGAGACCCAGTACTTC. Translation: CAINDRPQETQYF.

V and J are TRBV9 and TRBJ2-1; the match to TRBD2 covers 7 bases. Germline lookup yields CDR1 SGDLS and CDR2 YYNGEE. The junction had 12 bases not matched to a gene; V was cut back by 2 bases and J by 4 bases. The CDR3 runs 17 residues. CDR3 sequence: CASSVSREDPRYNEQFF. In nucleotides, the CDR3 is TGTGCCAGCAGCGTTAGTCGGGAGGATCCACGATACAATGAGCAGTTCTTC.

Concerning this clonotype itself: Sequence at one end of the junction differs from germline and may be a read error. The rearrangement uses TRBV7-7 and TRBJ2-7, with D possibly matching TRBD2 (5 bases). The J call may be in error: the DNA end matches TRBJ2-5 better. CDR3 length: 15 amino acids. Germline CDR1 SSHAT, CDR2 FNYEAQ (reference sequence). CDR3 region: CASSLALLNQETQYF. Written as DNA, the CDR3 is TGTGCTAGCAGCTTAGCGCTACTTAACCAAGAGACCCAGTACTTC.